This T cell receptor beta chain was recovered during a study of cytomegalovirus exposure and HLA in healthy donors. Turning to this clone: What it binds is unknown.

This CDR3 comprises 13 residues. The ends were cut back, 4 bases at V and 8 bases at J, with 13 bases in the middle. CDR1 SNHLY and CDR2 FYNNEI come from the germline V gene. The PCR was carried out with 60 Vbeta primers and 13 Jbeta primers. Some clones are missing from TCRdb's copy, which holds only in-frame ones; the method was immunoSEQ multiplex PCR. This repertoire includes 30,000 to 35,000 clones. Study-wide points: In vitro confirmation showed a few CMV-associated chains to be CMV antigen specific. In a later analysis, V- and J-gene trimming of beta chains associated with a DCLRE1C missense variant, replicated independently.

Sequenced: PBMCs. The clonotype was recovered from a woman between 35 and 50 years old in good health and CMV-seropositive. The gene calls are TRBV2 and TRBJ2-3; maybe TRBD2 (6 bases). The CDR3 coding sequence is TGTGCCAGCAGTGCCCTTCTGCGGGGTACGCAGTATTTT. Its protein is CASSALLRGTQYF.